This T cell receptor beta chain stems from a study of T cells after yellow fever vaccination. Whole-study context: With SMART-Seq v4 Ultra Low Input, the fractions containing low cell numbers were prepared.

Regarding the study as a whole: One caveat is that FACS-sorted repertoires could contain abundant clonotypes contaminating from the bulk population. Of the clonotypes, a small share occurred in both CD4 and CD8 compartments. In post-booster samples, most primary-vaccination clones reappeared (approximately 95% CD4, roughly 90% CD8).

MiXCR, applied by TCRdb to the 5' RACE reads, yields one record per CDR3 protein. The sample holds a few hundred thousand distinct CDR3 sequences, less than 9.5% seen once. The CDR3 has 20 residues. V gave up 6 bases and J gave up 7 bases, with 35 bases separating them. Germline V gene sequence: CDR1 SGDLS, CDR2 YYNGEE. This clonotype was seen more than once but under ten times. The antigen is undetermined. Sequenced material: PBMCs, taken about 49 days after the first yellow fever vaccination. This chain connects TRBV9 to TRBJ2-1; D may be TRBD1 or TRBD2 (7 bases each). This TCR came from a man aged 18-30 years who received the YFV17D yellow fever vaccine. The CDR3 loop is CASNSPLGGRGPKNGNEQFF. CDR3 coding DNA: TGTGCCAGCAACTCCCCCCTTGGTGGGAGGGGGCCCAAGAATGGTAATGAGCAGTTCTTC. The full variable domain, with the rest looked up from reference TRBV9 and TRBJ2-1, is DSGVTQTPKHLITATGQRVTLRCSPRSGDLSVYWYQQSLDQGLQFLIQYYNGEERAKGNILERFSAQQFPDLHSELNLSSLELGDSALYFCASNSPLGGRGPKNGNEQFFGPGTRLTVL.